A selection of T cell receptor beta chains follows, all from one sample in a study of shared T cell receptors in the human thymus. Produced via immunoSEQ multiplex PCR; TCRdb's table is partial and in-frame only. The table shows about 730,000 clones, with 75% to 90% occurring only once. The same sample was also used in a study of human thymus T cells.

Sequenced sample: thymocytes. These receptors came from a girl younger than two with a congenital heart defect. Both conserved end residues are part of each CDR3. Each record gives: clone size, J gene, D gene, V gene, CDR3 protein, CDR3 DNA. The D gene is left open where the match is weak. Some rows have no size entry. The others give once, few or many, or a class for an expanded clone.

clone_size: .; j_call: TRBJ1-1; d_call: TRBD1; v_call: TRBV5-1; cdr3_aa: CASSLAGQVVNTEAFF; cdr3_nt: TGCGCCAGCAGCTTGGCAGGACAGGTCGTGAACACTGAAGCTTTCTTT
clone_size: .; j_call: TRBJ1-5; d_call: .; v_call: TRBV18; cdr3_aa: CASSQTGANQPQHF; cdr3_nt: TGTGCCAGCTCGCAAACAGGTGCTAATCAGCCCCAGCATTTT
clone_size: few; j_call: TRBJ2-5; d_call: TRBD1; v_call: TRBV6-1; cdr3_aa: CASVGTGGVETQYF; cdr3_nt: TGTGCCAGTGTAGGGACAGGGGGCGTAGAGACCCAGTACTTC
clone_size: once; j_call: TRBJ1-2; d_call: TRBD1; v_call: TRBV23-1; cdr3_aa: CASSSGRDREINYGYTF; cdr3_nt: TGCGCCAGCAGTTCCGGCCGGGACAGGGAAATTAACTATGGCTACACCTTC
clone_size: .; j_call: TRBJ1-5; d_call: .; v_call: TRBV7-9; cdr3_aa: CASSLGRPAYNQPQHF; cdr3_nt: TGTGCCAGCAGCTTAGGCCGGCCAGCGTACAATCAGCCCCAGCATTTT
clone_size: .; j_call: TRBJ1-6; d_call: .; v_call: TRBV19; cdr3_aa: CASRPRGSSNSPLHF; cdr3_nt: TGTGCCAGCAGACCGAGAGGCAGCTCCAATTCACCCCTCCACTTT
clone_size: .; j_call: TRBJ2-5; d_call: TRBD1; v_call: TRBV7-7; cdr3_aa: CASSGTGETQYF; cdr3_nt: TGTGCCAGCAGCGGGACAGGGGAGACCCAGTACTTC
clone_size: .; j_call: TRBJ2-3; d_call: TRBD2; v_call: TRBV7-1; cdr3_aa: CASSSSRVKKTSGGGITHTDTQYF; cdr3_nt: TGTGCCAGCAGCTCAAGCCGGGTCAAAAAGACTAGCGGGGGGGGCATAACCCACACAGATACGCAGTATTTT
clone_size: few; j_call: TRBJ2-3; d_call: .; v_call: TRBV10-3; cdr3_aa: CAISGNRTADTQYF; cdr3_nt: TGTGCCATCAGTGGGAACAGGACCGCAGATACGCAGTATTTT
clone_size: .; j_call: TRBJ1-1; d_call: .; v_call: TRBV2; cdr3_aa: CASQGNEAFF; cdr3_nt: TGTGCCAGCCAGGGGAATGAAGCTTTCTTT
clone_size: .; j_call: TRBJ1-2; d_call: .; v_call: TRBV5-6; cdr3_aa: CASLGAGGYTF; cdr3_nt: TGTGCCAGCTTGGGGGCTGGGGGCTACACCTTC
clone_size: .; j_call: TRBJ2-7; d_call: .; v_call: TRBV15; cdr3_aa: CATSRGAYYEQYF; cdr3_nt: TGTGCCACCAGCAGAGGGGCCTACTACGAGCAGTACTTC
clone_size: .; j_call: TRBJ2-1; d_call: TRBD2; v_call: TRBV7-8; cdr3_aa: CASSGGVLAGVFYEQFF; cdr3_nt: TGTGCCAGCAGCGGAGGCGTACTAGCGGGGGTCTTTTATGAGCAGTTCTTC
clone_size: .; j_call: TRBJ2-6; d_call: TRBD1; v_call: TRBV4-1; cdr3_aa: CASSQASGTGLSGANVLTF; cdr3_nt: TGCGCCAGCAGCCAAGCGTCGGGGACAGGACTCTCTGGGGCCAACGTCCTGACTTTC
clone_size: few; j_call: TRBJ2-7; d_call: TRBD1; v_call: TRBV4-2; cdr3_aa: CASSHVPWVSAGGPYEQYF; cdr3_nt: TGTGCCAGCAGCCACGTCCCTTGGGTTTCGGCAGGGGGTCCCTACGAGCAGTACTTC
clone_size: .; j_call: TRBJ1-4; d_call: TRBD1; v_call: TRBV15; cdr3_aa: CATSRVSSGQADSYGKLFF; cdr3_nt: TGTGCCACCAGCAGAGTGTCTTCGGGACAGGCCGATAGTTATGGAAAACTGTTTTTT
clone_size: once; j_call: TRBJ2-5; d_call: .; v_call: TRBV9; cdr3_aa: CASSVGGPQETQYF; cdr3_nt: TGTGCCAGCAGCGTCGGGGGGCCCCAAGAGACCCAGTACTTC
clone_size: .; j_call: TRBJ2-5; d_call: TRBD2; v_call: TRBV27; cdr3_aa: CASSTTSGMEETQYF; cdr3_nt: TGTGCCAGCAGCACTACTAGCGGGATGGAAGAGACCCAGTACTTC
clone_size: .; j_call: TRBJ2-3; d_call: .; v_call: TRBV5-1; cdr3_aa: CASSLECPPLRVGGTDTQYF; cdr3_nt: TGCGCCAGCAGCTTGGAGTGTCCTCCCCTAAGGGTCGGGGGCACAGATACGCAGTATTTT
clone_size: .; j_call: TRBJ2-7; d_call: TRBD2; v_call: TRBV7-9; cdr3_aa: CASTRHYSGAAYEQYF; cdr3_nt: TGTGCCAGCACCAGACACTATAGCGGGGCCGCCTACGAGCAGTACTTC
clone_size: .; j_call: TRBJ1-2; d_call: TRBD1; v_call: TRBV5-1; cdr3_aa: CASSRGTGTNYGYTF; cdr3_nt: TGCGCCAGCAGCAGGGGGACAGGGACTAACTATGGCTACACCTTC
clone_size: .; j_call: TRBJ1-2; d_call: .; v_call: TRBV18; cdr3_aa: CASSPQDSNYGYTF; cdr3_nt: TGTGCCAGCTCACCGCAAGACAGTAACTATGGCTACACCTTC
clone_size: .; j_call: TRBJ1-3; d_call: .; v_call: TRBV7-2; cdr3_aa: CASSLGPGRDSGNTIYF; cdr3_nt: TGTGCCAGCAGCTTAGGGCCCGGACGGGACTCTGGAAACACCATATATTTT
clone_size: .; j_call: TRBJ2-5; d_call: .; v_call: TRBV7-6; cdr3_aa: CASSLQSRPGQRETQYF; cdr3_nt: TGTGCCAGCAGCTTACAGTCCCGGCCAGGGCAAAGGGAGACCCAGTACTTC
clone_size: .; j_call: TRBJ2-7; d_call: .; v_call: TRBV4-3; cdr3_aa: CASSHRRPIYHDEQYF; cdr3_nt: TGCGCCAGCAGCCACCGGAGACCGATTTACCACGACGAGCAGTACTTC
clone_size: .; j_call: TRBJ1-2; d_call: TRBD1; v_call: TRBV6-1; cdr3_aa: CASSPTPTGGNGYTF; cdr3_nt: TGTGCCAGCAGTCCGACTCCTACAGGGGGCAATGGCTACACCTTC
clone_size: once; j_call: TRBJ1-2; d_call: .; v_call: TRBV5-4; cdr3_aa: CASSLVAGRDGYTF; cdr3_nt: TGTGCCAGCAGCTTGGTGGCAGGGAGGGATGGCTACACCTTC